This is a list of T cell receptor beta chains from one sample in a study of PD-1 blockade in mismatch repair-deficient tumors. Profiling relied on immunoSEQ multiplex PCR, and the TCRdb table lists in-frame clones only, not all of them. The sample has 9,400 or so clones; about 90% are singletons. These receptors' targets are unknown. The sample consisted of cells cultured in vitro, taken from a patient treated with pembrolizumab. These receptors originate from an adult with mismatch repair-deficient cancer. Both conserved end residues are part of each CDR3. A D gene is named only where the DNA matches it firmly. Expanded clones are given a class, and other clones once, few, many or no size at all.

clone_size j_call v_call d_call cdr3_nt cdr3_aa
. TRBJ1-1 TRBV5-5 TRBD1 TGTGCCAGCAGCTGGGAACAGGGGCCGGTTTTGGTAGCTTTCTTT CASSWEQGPVLVAFF
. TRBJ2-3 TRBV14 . TGTGCCAGCAGCCAAGATCCGGCGGGGATTAGCACAGATACGCAGTATTTT CASSQDPAGISTDTQYF
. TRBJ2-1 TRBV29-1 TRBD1 TGCAGCGTTGAAGTAGGGAGAAACAGGGGCCGGAATGAGCAGTTCTTC CSVEVGRNRGRNEQFF
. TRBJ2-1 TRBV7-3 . TGTGCCAGCAGCTTAAACTCCTACAATGAGCAGTTCTTC CASSLNSYNEQFF
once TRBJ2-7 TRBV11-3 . TGTGCCAGCAGCTTGAGGCTAGCGTCCTCCTACGAGCAGTACTTC CASSLRLASSYEQYF
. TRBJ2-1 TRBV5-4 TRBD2 TGTGCCAGCAGTTCTATCGGGCGACTAGCCCTCTCTGGGGGGCAGTTCTTC CASSSIGRLALSGGQFF
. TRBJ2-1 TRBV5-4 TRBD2 TGTGCCAGCAGCGGCGGGACTAGCGGGGGGTACAATGAGCAGTTCTTC CASSGGTSGGYNEQFF
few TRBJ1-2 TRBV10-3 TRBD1 TGTGCCATCAGTGGTGGGTGGACAGGATTCTATGGCTACACCTTC CAISGGWTGFYGYTF
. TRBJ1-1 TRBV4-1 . TGCGCCAGCAGCCAAAAGTCCGTGAACACTGAAGCTTTCTTT CASSQKSVNTEAFF
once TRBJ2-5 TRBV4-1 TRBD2 TGCGCCAGCAGCCAAAGGACTAGCGGGACGGAGACCCAGTACTTC CASSQRTSGTETQYF
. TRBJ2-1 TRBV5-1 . TGCGCCAGCAGCTTGGGATGGGGCAATGAGCAGTTCTTC CASSLGWGNEQFF
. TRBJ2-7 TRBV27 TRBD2 TGTGCCAGCAGTTCCATCCGAGGGAGGGAGTACGAGCAGTACTTC CASSSIRGREYEQYF
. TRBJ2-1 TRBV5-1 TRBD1 TGCGCCAGCAGCTTCTCTGGACAGGGCTACAATGAGCAGTTCTTC CASSFSGQGYNEQFF
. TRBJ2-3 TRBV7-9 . TGTGCCAGCAGCACCCCTGGGGGGCTGGCAGATACGCAGTATTTT CASSTPGGLADTQYF
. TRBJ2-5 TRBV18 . TGTGCCAGCTCAAGGACGAAGCAAGAGACCCAGTACTTC CASSRTKQETQYF
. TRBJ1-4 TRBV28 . TGTGCCAGCAGTTTGATCCGGGGGCATGATGAAAAACTGTTTTTT CASSLIRGHDEKLFF
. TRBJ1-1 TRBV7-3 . TGTGCCAGCAGCCCTACCCCGGGATTGAACACTGAAGCTTTCTTT CASSPTPGLNTEAFF
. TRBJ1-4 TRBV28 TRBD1 TGTGCCAGCAGTCCCACAGGGGAGGATGAAAAACTGTTTTTT CASSPTGEDEKLFF
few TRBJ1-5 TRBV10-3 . TGTGCCATCAGTGAGGGGGGGCTCTCCGATCAGCCCCAGCATTTT CAISEGGLSDQPQHF
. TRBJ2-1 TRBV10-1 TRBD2 TGCGCCAGCAGTGATCTAGCGGGAGGGCCGTCCAATGAGCAGTTCTTC CASSDLAGGPSNEQFF
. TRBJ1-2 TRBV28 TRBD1 TGTGCCAGCAGTTTCCCGGACAGGGGGCTGCACTATGGCTACACCTTC CASSFPDRGLHYGYTF
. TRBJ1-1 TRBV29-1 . TGCAGCGTGAAAACCTCAGGTTACACTGAAGCTTTCTTT CSVKTSGYTEAFF
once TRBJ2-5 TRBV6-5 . TGTGCCACCTCCTCTTCCGGGACTCAGACCCAGTACTTC CATSSSGTQTQYF
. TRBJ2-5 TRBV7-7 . TGTGCCAGCAGCTTAAGTGGGGGACATCAAGAGACCCAGTACTTC CASSLSGGHQETQYF
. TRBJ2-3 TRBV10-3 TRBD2 TGTGCCATCAGTATAGCGGGAGGAGATACGCAGTATTTT CAISIAGGDTQYF
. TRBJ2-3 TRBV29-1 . TGCAGCGGGACTTACACAGATACGCAGTATTTT CSGTYTDTQYF
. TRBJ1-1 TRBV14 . TGTGCCAGCAGCCAGCAGGGGTCAGCTTTCTTT CASSQQGSAFF
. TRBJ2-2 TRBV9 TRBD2 TGTGCCAGCAACGCAGGGCGGGAGGGCCTAGACACCGGGGAGCTGTTTTTT CASNAGREGLDTGELFF
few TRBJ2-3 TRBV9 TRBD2 TGTGCCAGCAGTCTTAGCGGGAAATTAGATACGCAGTATTTT CASSLSGKLDTQYF